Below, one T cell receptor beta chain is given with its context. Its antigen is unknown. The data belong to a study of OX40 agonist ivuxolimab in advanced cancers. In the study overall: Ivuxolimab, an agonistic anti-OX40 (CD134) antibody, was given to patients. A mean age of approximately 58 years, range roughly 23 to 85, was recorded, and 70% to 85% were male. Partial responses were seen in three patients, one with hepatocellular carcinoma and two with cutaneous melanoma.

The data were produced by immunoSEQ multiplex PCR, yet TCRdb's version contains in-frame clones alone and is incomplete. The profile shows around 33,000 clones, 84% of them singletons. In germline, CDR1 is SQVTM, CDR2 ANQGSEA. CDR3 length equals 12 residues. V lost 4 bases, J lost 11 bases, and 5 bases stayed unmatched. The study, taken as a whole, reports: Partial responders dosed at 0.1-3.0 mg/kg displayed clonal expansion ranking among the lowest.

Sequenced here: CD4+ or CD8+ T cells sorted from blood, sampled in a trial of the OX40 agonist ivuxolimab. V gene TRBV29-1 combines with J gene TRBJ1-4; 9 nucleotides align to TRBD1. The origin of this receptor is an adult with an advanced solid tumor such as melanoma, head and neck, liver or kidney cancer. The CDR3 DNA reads TGCAGCGTTGCCGGGACAGGGAGGAAACTGTTTTTT. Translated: CSVAGTGRKLFF.